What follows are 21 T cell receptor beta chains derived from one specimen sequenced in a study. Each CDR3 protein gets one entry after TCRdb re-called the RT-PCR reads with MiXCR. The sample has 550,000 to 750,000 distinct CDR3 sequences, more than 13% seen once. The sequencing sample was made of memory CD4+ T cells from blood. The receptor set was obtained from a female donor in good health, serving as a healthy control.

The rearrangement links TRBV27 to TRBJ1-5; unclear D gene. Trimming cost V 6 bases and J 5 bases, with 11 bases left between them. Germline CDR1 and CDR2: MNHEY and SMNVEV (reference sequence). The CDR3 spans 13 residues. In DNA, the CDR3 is TGTGCCAGCAGCCGTAGACGGGATCAGCCCCAGCATTTT. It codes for CASSRRRDQPQHF.

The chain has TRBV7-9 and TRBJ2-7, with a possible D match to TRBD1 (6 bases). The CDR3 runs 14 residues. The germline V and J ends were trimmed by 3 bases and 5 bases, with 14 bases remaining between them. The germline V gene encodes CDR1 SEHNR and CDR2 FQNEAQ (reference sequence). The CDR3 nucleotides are TGTGCCAGCAGCTTGAATCAGGGGACCCACGAGCAGTACTTC. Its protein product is CASSLNQGTHEQYF.

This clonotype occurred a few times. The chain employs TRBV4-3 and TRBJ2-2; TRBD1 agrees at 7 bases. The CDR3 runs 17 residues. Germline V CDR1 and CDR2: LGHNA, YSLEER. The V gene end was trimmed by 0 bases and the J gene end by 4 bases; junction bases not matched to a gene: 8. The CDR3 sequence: CASSQDAGGISTGELFF. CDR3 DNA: TGCGCCAGCAGCCAAGACGCAGGGGGAATAAGCACCGGGGAGCTGTTTTTT.

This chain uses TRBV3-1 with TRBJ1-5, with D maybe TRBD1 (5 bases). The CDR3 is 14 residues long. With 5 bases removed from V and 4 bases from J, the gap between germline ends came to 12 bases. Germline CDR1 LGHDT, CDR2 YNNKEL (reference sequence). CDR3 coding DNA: TGTGCCAGCAGCTTGGACACCTTAAATCAGCCCCAGCATTTT. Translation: CASSLDTLNQPQHF.

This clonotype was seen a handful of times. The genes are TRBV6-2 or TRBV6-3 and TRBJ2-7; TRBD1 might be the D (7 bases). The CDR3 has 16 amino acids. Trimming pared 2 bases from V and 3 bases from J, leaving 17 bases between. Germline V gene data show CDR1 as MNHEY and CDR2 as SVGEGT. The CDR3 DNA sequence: TGTGCCAGCAGTTACGGGGGGACAGTGGCCTACTACGAGCAGTACTTC. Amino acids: CASSYGGTVAYYEQYF.

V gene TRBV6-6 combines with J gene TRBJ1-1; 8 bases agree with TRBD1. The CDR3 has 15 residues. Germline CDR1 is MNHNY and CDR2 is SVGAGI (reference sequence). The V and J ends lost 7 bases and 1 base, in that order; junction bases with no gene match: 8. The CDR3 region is CASTKPGQGNTEAFF. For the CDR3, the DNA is TGTGCCAGCACCAAACCCGGACAGGGGAACACTGAAGCTTTCTTT.

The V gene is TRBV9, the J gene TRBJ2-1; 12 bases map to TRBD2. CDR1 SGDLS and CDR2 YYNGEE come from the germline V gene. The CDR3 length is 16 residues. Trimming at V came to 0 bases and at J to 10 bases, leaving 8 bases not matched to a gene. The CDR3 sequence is CASSVATSGSKGEQFF. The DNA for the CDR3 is TGTGCCAGCAGCGTAGCGACTAGCGGGAGTAAAGGGGAGCAGTTCTTC.

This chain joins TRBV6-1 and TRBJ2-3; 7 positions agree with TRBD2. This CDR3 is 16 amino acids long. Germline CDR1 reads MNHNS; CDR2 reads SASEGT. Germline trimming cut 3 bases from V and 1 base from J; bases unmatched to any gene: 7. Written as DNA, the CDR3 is TGTGCCAGCAGTGATCTTTTTGGGGGGGGCACAGATACGCAGTATTTT. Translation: CASSDLFGGGTDTQYF.

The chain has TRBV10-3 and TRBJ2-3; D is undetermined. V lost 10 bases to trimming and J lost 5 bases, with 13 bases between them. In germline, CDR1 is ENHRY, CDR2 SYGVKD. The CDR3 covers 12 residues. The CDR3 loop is CATGQMGDTQYF. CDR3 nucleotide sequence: TGTGCCACAGGCCAAATGGGAGATACGCAGTATTTT.

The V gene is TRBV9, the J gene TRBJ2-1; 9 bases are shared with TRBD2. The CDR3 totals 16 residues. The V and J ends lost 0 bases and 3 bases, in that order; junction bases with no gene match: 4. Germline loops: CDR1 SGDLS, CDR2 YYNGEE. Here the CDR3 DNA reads TGTGCCAGCAGCGTAGCCGGCGGGAGGGACTACAATGAGCAGTTCTTC. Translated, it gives CASSVAGGRDYNEQFF. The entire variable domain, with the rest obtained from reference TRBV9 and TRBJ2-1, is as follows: DSGVTQTPKHLITATGQRVTLRCSPRSGDLSVYWYQQSLDQGLQFLIQYYNGEERAKGNILERFSAQQFPDLHSELNLSSLELGDSALYFCASSVAGGRDYNEQFFGPGTRLTVL.

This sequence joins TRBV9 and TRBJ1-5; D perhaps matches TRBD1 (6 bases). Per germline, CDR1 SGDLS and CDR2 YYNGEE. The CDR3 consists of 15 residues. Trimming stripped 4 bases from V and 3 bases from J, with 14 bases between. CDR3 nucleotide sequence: TGTGCCAGCAGCCCAGGGGCAGGTTTCAATCAGCCCCAGCATTTT. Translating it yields CASSPGAGFNQPQHF.

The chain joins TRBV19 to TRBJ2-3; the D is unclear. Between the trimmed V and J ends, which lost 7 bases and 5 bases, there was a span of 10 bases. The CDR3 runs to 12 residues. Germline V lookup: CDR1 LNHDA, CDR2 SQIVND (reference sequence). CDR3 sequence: CASNDRVDTQYF. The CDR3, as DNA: TGTGCCAGTAACGATCGGGTAGATACGCAGTATTTT.

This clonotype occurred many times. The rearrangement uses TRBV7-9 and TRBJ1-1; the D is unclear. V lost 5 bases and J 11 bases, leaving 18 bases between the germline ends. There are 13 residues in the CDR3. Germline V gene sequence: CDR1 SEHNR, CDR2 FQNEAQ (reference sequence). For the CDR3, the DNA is TGTGCCAGCAGCAAGTACGACCAGGCGAAGGCTTTCTTT. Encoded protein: CASSKYDQAKAFF. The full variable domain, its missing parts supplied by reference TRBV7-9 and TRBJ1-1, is DTGVSQNPRHKITKRGQNVTFRCDPISEHNRLYWYRQTLGQGPEFLTYFQNEAQLEKSRLLSDRFSAERPKGSFSTLEIQRTEQGDSAMYLCASSKYDQAKAFFGQGTRLTVV.

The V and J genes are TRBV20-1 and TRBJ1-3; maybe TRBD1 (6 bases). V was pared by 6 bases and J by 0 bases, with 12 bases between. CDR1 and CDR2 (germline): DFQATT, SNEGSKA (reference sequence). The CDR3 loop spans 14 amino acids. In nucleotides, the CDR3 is TGCAGTGCCAACAGGGAGAACTCTGGAAACACCATATATTTT. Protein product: CSANRENSGNTIYF.

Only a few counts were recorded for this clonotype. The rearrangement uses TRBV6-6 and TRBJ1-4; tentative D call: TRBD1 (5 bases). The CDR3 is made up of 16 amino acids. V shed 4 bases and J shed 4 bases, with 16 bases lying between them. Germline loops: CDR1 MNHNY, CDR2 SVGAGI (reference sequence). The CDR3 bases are TGTGCCAGCAGTTTCCCGGTGGGGGGGTATAATGAAAAACTGTTTTTT. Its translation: CASSFPVGGYNEKLFF.

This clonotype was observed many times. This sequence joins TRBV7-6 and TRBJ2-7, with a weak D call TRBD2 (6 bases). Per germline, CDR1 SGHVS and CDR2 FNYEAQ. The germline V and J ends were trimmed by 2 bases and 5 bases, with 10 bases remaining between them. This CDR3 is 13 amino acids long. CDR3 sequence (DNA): TGTGCCAGCAGCTTAACTAGCCCCAACGAGCAGTACTTC. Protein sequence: CASSLTSPNEQYF. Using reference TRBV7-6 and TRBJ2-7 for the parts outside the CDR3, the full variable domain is GAGVSQSPRYKVTKRGQDVALRCDPISGHVSLYWYRQALGQGPEFLTYFNYEAQQDKSGLPNDRFSAERPEGSISTLTIQRTEQRDSAMYRCASSLTSPNEQYFGPGTRLTVT.

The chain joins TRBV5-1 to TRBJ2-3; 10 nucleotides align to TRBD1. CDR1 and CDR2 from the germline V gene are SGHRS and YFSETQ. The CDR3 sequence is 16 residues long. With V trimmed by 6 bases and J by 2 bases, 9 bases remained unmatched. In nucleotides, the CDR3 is TGCGCCAGCATCTGCCAGGGACAGGGGAACACAGATACGCAGTATTTT. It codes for CASICQGQGNTDTQYF.

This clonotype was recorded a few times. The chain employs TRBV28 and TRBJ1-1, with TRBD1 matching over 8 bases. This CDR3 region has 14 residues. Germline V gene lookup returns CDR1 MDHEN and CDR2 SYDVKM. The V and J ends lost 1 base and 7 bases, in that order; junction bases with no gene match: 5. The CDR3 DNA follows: TGTGCCAGCAGTTTATCAGGGGGCAAAAATGAAGCTTTCTTT. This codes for CASSLSGGKNEAFF.

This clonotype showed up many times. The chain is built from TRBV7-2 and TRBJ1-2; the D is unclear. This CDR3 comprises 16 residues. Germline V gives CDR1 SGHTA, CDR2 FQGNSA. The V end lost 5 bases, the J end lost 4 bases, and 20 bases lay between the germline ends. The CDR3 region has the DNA TGTGCCAGCAGCACACCCACGGAGAGACGCTCCTATGGCTACACCTTC. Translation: CASSTPTERRSYGYTF.

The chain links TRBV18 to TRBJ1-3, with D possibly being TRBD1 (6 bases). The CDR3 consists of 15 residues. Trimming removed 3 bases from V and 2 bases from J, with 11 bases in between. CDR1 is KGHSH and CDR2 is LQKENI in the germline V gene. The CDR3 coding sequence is TGTGCCAGCTCACCGGACAGATTCCCTGGAAACACCATATATTTT. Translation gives CASSPDRFPGNTIYF.

CDR3 coding DNA: TGCAGTGCTAGATCCTGGGACACACAAGAGACCCAGTACTTC. Translating it yields CSARSWDTQETQYF. The chain combines TRBV20-1 with TRBJ2-5; perhaps TRBD1 as D (6 bases). Germline lookup yields CDR1 DFQATT and CDR2 SNEGSKA (reference sequence). V was trimmed by 2 bases and J by 2 bases, leaving 12 bases between them. The CDR3 length is 14 residues.